The subject of this entry is one T cell receptor beta chain. Its antigen remains unidentified. The data belong to a study of beta chain features in type 1 diabetes. cDNA synthesis used the whole RNA isolate, giving expressed TCRB sequences. The method was immunoSEQ multiplex PCR; TCRdb's version includes in-frame clones alone and lacks a portion of them. The data show under 550,000 clones, roughly 10% seen once. Regarding the study as a whole: In cDNA sequencing, cells with high TCR expression could be over-represented.

The CDR3 consists of 14 residues. The V gene end was trimmed by 4 bases and the J gene end by 4 bases; junction bases not matched to a gene: 4. Per germline, CDR1 SGHRS and CDR2 YFSETQ. The V gene is TRBV5-1, the J gene TRBJ2-1, with 8 bases identical to TRBD2. The TCR was taken from a woman under 30 in good health. The sequenced material came from naive CD4+ T cells from blood. The CDR3 sequence: CASSPREEYNEQFF. The CDR3 DNA reads as TGCGCCAGCAGCCCGCGGGAGGAATACAATGAGCAGTTCTTC.